These 26 T cell receptor beta chains came from one sample sequenced in a study of blood T cell repertoires in COVID-19. Clones were read by immunoSEQ multiplex PCR, and TCRdb kept only the in-frame ones, dropping some. The sample contains tens of thousands of clones, about 88% of which appear only once. Sequenced sample: peripheral blood. The receptors stem from a woman at least 80 years old with active COVID-19.

The chain has TRBV7-8 and TRBJ1-1; no clear D gene. Germline CDR1 and CDR2: SGHVS and FQNEAQ. V dropped 3 bases and J dropped 0 bases, with 14 bases sitting between them. The CDR3 covers 16 residues. The DNA of the CDR3 is TGTGCCAGCAGCTTTTTATCGGGTATCATGAACACTGAAGCTTTCTTT. Amino acid sequence: CASSFLSGIMNTEAFF.

This clone occurred many times. This chain joins TRBV7-9 and TRBJ1-2; unclear D gene. The CDR3 extends over 14 amino acids. Germline loops: CDR1 SEHNR, CDR2 FQNEAQ (reference sequence). The ends were cut back, 2 bases at V and 6 bases at J, with 13 bases in the middle. The CDR3 bases are TGTGCCAGCAGCTTAACGACGGGTCTTAATGGCTACACCTTC. Protein sequence: CASSLTTGLNGYTF.

The chain recombines TRBV7-3 with TRBJ2-7, with TRBD2 matching over 9 bases. The CDR3 is made up of 16 amino acids. Germline CDR1 and CDR2: SGHTA and FQGTGA. After removal of 2 bases from V and 3 bases from J, the junction contained 8 bases not matched to a gene. The CDR3 here is CASSLWRAGGIYEQYF. In nucleotides, the CDR3 is TGTGCCAGCAGCTTATGGCGAGCGGGAGGCATCTACGAGCAGTACTTC.

The rearrangement links TRBV4-2 to TRBJ2-1, with TRBD2 identical over 11 bases. Germline loops: CDR1 LGHNA, CDR2 YNFKEQ. The trim removed 4 bases at V and 4 bases at J, leaving 12 bases unmatched. CDR3 length equals 18 residues. Here the CDR3 reads CASSPTYSGRALYNEQFF. CDR3 bases: TGTGCCAGCAGCCCGACCTATAGCGGGAGGGCGCTGTACAATGAGCAGTTCTTC.

This chain links TRBV7-9 with TRBJ2-7, with 7 bases identical to TRBD2. This CDR3 contains 14 residues. The ends lost 8 bases at V and 2 bases at J; junction bases unmatched: 9. The germline V gene has CDR1 SEHNR and CDR2 FQNEAQ (reference sequence). In DNA form, the CDR3 reads TGTGCCAGCGGACCCACCGGGACTACCTACGAGCAGTACTTC. Its protein is CASGPTGTTYEQYF.

This CDR3 reads CASSQEWSLAGADTQYF. The DNA for the CDR3 is TGCGCCAGCAGCCAAGAATGGAGCCTAGCGGGAGCAGATACGCAGTATTTT. The chain has TRBV4-3 and TRBJ2-3, with TRBD2 identical over 10 bases. The CDR3 length is 17 residues. The junction had 7 bases not matched to a gene; V was cut back by 0 bases and J by 4 bases. Germline V gene data show CDR1 as LGHNA and CDR2 as YSLEER.

V usage is TRBV7-9 and J usage is TRBJ2-7, with D maybe TRBD2 (6 bases). Between the trimmed V and J ends, which lost 5 bases and 4 bases, there was a span of 18 bases. There are 15 residues in the CDR3. Looked up from germline, CDR1 is SEHNR and CDR2 is FQNEAQ (reference sequence). CDR3 DNA: TGTGCCAGCAGCCCAACTGCGGGAAAGGGATACGAGCAGTACTTC. Translated: CASSPTAGKGYEQYF.

This rearrangement joins TRBV10-1 to TRBJ2-5; 7 positions match TRBD1. The CDR3 covers 14 residues. Germline V gives CDR1 WNHNN, CDR2 SYGVQD (reference sequence). CDR3 DNA sequence: TGCCCTCCCAAAAAGGGGGCCGTCCGGGAGACCCAGTACTTC. Translating gives CPPKKGAVRETQYF.

This chain connects TRBV28 to TRBJ2-2, with 8 nucleotides matching TRBD2. The CDR3 loop spans 15 amino acids. With 5 bases clipped from V and 4 bases from J, the junction kept 6 bases outside the gene matches. The germline gives CDR1 MDHEN, CDR2 SYDVKM. CDR3 nucleotide sequence: TGTGCCAGCAGTGGCGGGGGGCTGAGCACCGGGGAGCTGTTTTTT. The encoded protein is CASSGGGLSTGELFF.

This clone appeared once. J is TRBJ2-7 and V is TRBV2; D not certain. This CDR3 is 12 amino acids long. The V end lost 2 bases, the J end lost 9 bases, and 11 bases lay between the germline ends. Germline assignment: CDR1 SNHLY and CDR2 FYNNEI. The CDR3 region has the DNA TGTGCCAGCAGTGAACGCCGCGCTGTGCAGTACTTC. It specifies CASSERRAVQYF.

V and J are TRBV7-2 and TRBJ2-7, with D possibly matching TRBD2 (5 bases). This CDR3 spans 14 amino acids. Per germline, CDR1 SGHTA and CDR2 FQGNSA. Trimming pared 2 bases from V and 3 bases from J, leaving 11 bases between. CDR3 sequence (DNA): TGTGCCAGCAGCTTACACTCGAGGGACTACGAGCAGTACTTC. Amino acids: CASSLHSRDYEQYF.

The V and J genes are TRBV5-1 and TRBJ2-3; no clear D. Trimming removed 2 bases from V and 1 base from J, with 11 bases in between. CDR1 SGHRS and CDR2 YFSETQ come from the germline V gene. The CDR3 runs to 15 residues. The DNA of the CDR3 is TGCGCCAGCAGCTTCACGGGTGGAGGCACAGATACGCAGTATTTT. Translated, it gives CASSFTGGGTDTQYF.

CDR3 coding DNA: TGTGCCAGCAGCTCGACACCGGACAATGAGCAGTTCTTC. As protein: CASSSTPDNEQFF. J is TRBJ2-1 and V is TRBV7-3; D gene ambiguous. Trimming cost V 4 bases and J 5 bases, with 9 bases left between them. The CDR3 consists of 13 residues. CDR1 SGHTA and CDR2 FQGTGA come from the germline V gene.

This rearrangement joins TRBV7-2 to TRBJ2-1, with TRBD2 matching over 7 bases. CDR3 size: 15 residues. V shed 7 bases, J shed 0 bases, and the junction held 6 bases outside the gene matches. Germline values: CDR1 SGHTA, CDR2 FQGNSA. CDR3 amino acids: CASTSGPSSYNEQFF. CDR3 in DNA: TGTGCCAGCACTAGCGGACCTAGCTCCTACAATGAGCAGTTCTTC.

This CDR3 is CASSLEGQNNSPLHF. In nucleotides, the CDR3 is TGTGCCAGCAGCTTAGAGGGACAGAATAATTCACCCCTCCACTTT. The chain combines TRBV11-2 with TRBJ1-6, with TRBD1 matching over 7 bases. V gave up 0 bases and J gave up 5 bases; unmatched junction bases: 1. The CDR3 length is 15 residues. Germline-derived CDR1 and CDR2 are SGHAT and FQNNGV.

The CDR3 loop is CASSLSDSYEQYF. The CDR3 nucleotides are TGTGCCAGCAGTTTATCGGACAGTTACGAGCAGTACTTC. The J gene is TRBJ2-7, the V gene TRBV27; perhaps TRBD1 as D (6 bases). This CDR3 is built from 13 residues. V lost 0 bases and J 4 bases, leaving 7 bases between the germline ends. Germline assignment: CDR1 MNHEY and CDR2 SMNVEV (reference sequence).

V usage is TRBV6-2 or TRBV6-3 and J usage is TRBJ2-2; 7 bases map to TRBD2. V lost 0 bases and J lost 2; bases outside the gene matches: 6. The CDR3 contains 17 residues. Germline V lookup: CDR1 MNHEY, CDR2 SVGEGT. CDR3 nucleotides: TGTGCCAGCAGTTACTCGAGTAGCGGGTTTAACACCGGGGAGCTGTTTTTT. Amino acid sequence: CASSYSSSGFNTGELFF.

The genes are TRBV4-1 and TRBJ2-5; D may be TRBD2 (5 bases). CDR3 size: 15 residues. The germline CDR1 and CDR2 sequences are MGHRA and YSYEKL. Trimming shortened V by 0 bases and J by 5 bases, and 13 bases separated the two germline ends. CDR3 protein: CASSQEEGLKETQYF. The DNA for the CDR3 is TGCGCCAGCAGCCAAGAAGAGGGCTTAAAGGAGACCCAGTACTTC.

This clone was counted between two and nine times. This rearrangement joins TRBV12-3 or TRBV12-4 to TRBJ1-5; 7 bases map to TRBD1. With 2 bases clipped from V and 10 bases from J, the junction kept 5 bases outside the gene matches. CDR3 size: 13 residues. CDR3 amino acids: CASSLTGATPQHF. CDR3 coding DNA: TGTGCCAGCAGTTTAACAGGGGCCACCCCCCAGCATTTT.

The chain is built from TRBV20-1 and TRBJ1-4; a possible D gene is TRBD1 (5 bases). This CDR3 contains 13 residues. V was cut by 3 bases and J by 7 bases, with 12 bases left in between. Germline V gene data show CDR1 as DFQATT and CDR2 as SNEGSKA (reference sequence). The CDR3 DNA reads as TGCAGTGCTAGTAAGGGGAGGGCTGAAAAACTGTTTTTT. This codes for CSASKGRAEKLFF.

The chain recombines TRBV18 with TRBJ2-3; D is perhaps TRBD1 (6 bases). Germline V gene sequence: CDR1 KGHSH, CDR2 LQKENI. CDR3 length equals 16 residues. Trimming removed 6 bases from V and 0 bases from J, with 16 bases in between. The CDR3 spells CASSETGPASTDTQYF. The CDR3 region has the DNA TGTGCCAGCTCGGAGACAGGACCCGCTAGCACAGATACGCAGTATTTT.

The CDR3 coding sequence is TGTGCCAGCAGCTTCTCGACTAGCGGGGCGCAGTATTTT. Translating gives CASSFSTSGAQYF. The chain couples TRBV7-8 to TRBJ2-3; 11 nucleotides line up with TRBD2. Germline loops: CDR1 SGHVS, CDR2 FQNEAQ. There are 13 residues in the CDR3. V trimming: 3 bases; J trimming: 10 bases; junction bases outside the gene matches: 3.

The chain combines TRBV2 with TRBJ2-7; 10 bases match TRBD1. Germline lookup yields CDR1 SNHLY and CDR2 FYNNEI. Trimming took 6 bases from V and 1 from J; bases not matched to a gene: 6. This CDR3 has 15 residues. This chain's CDR3 is CASSQGQGGSYEQYF. The DNA of the CDR3 is TGTGCCAGCAGCCAAGGACAGGGGGGATCCTACGAGCAGTACTTC.

CDR3 sequence: CASSLGLAGGRNIQYF. DNA for the CDR3: TGTGCCAGCAGTTTGGGACTAGCGGGAGGACGAAACATTCAGTACTTC. This sequence joins TRBV6-2 or TRBV6-3 and TRBJ2-4, with 15 bases that match TRBD2. The CDR3 has 16 residues. V shed 4 bases, J shed 6 bases, and the junction held 4 bases outside the gene matches. Germline V gives CDR1 MNHEY, CDR2 SVGEGT.

The V gene is TRBV14, the J gene TRBJ2-3; possibly TRBD1 for D (5 bases). CDR3 length: 12 residues. Germline V gives CDR1 SGHDN, CDR2 FVKESK. V lost 2 bases and J lost 5, with 5 bases in between. Here the CDR3 reads CASSQQGDTQYF. The CDR3 coding sequence is TGTGCCAGCAGCCAACAGGGAGATACGCAGTATTTT.

V and J are TRBV4-1 and TRBJ2-2; 15 bases agree with TRBD2. The germline V gene encodes CDR1 MGHRA and CDR2 YSYEKL. Germline trimming cut 4 bases from V and 4 bases from J; bases unmatched to any gene: 4. The CDR3 totals 17 residues. The CDR3: CASSRGLAGGSTGELFF. The CDR3 DNA reads TGCGCCAGCAGCCGTGGACTAGCGGGAGGGAGCACCGGGGAGCTGTTTTTT.